What follows is one T cell receptor beta chain and its context. Its antigen is not yet known. There are no base qualities to consult, and no much larger clone falls within one base. Collaborating institutions collected whole blood in K2EDTA tubes following their own protocols. For TCRbeta analysis, collaborators shipped samples as frozen whole blood, isolated PBMCs, or DNA extracted from either of those sample types. The record originates from a study of blood T cell repertoires in COVID-19 (dated by TCRdb to the early 2020s). As for the study more broadly: Collaborator samples came from the United States, Italy and Spain and covered acute and convalescent phases of COVID-19. The prospective study material was composed of cDNA or gDNA derived from T cells, B-cell-depleted T cells, or PBMCs. Subjects who had been exposed to COVID-19, were actively infected with it, or had recovered from it provided the deeply sampled blood TCRbeta repertoires that made up the dataset. A freely available public database, intended as a resource for researchers studying the immune response to SARS-CoV-2, is where the repertoires were released. Samples came from the ongoing ImmuneRACE study (first 160 participants) plus 1,254 subjects from 6 global collaborators. Sample metadata almost always included a de-identified subject ID, COVID-19 status, age in years and sex. Where HLA class I and class II types were available, the types were taken from metadata supplied by the sample provider, not from assay-based typing. On the study overall, not on this receptor specifically: Clinical and demographic metadata were provided uncurated, with the amount varying by source and participant.

TCRbeta CDR3 regions were amplified from genomic DNA by means of the immunoSEQ Assay, a bias-controlled multiplex PCR. In the original analysis: Within the assay, amplification of reference gene primers was used to estimate how many nucleated cells each sample contained. To quantify the absolute abundance of each unique TCRbeta CDR3 rearrangement, sequence reads were collapsed and filtered. For each sample, productive Simpson clonality was calculated as the square root of Simpson's diversity index across productive rearrangements. TCRdb retrieved this table from immuneACCESS and kept in-frame rearrangements only. Not all clones are present; in checked studies, unresolved V genes account for under half, and no reason is known for the remainder. That table gives V, J and clone size, and the DNA gave D and trimming. This sample gives fewer than 350,000 clones in total; roughly 87% of them show up just once. Less than 10% of the sample is held by the ten biggest clonotypes.

Per the germline V gene, SGHRS is the CDR1 and YFSETQ is the CDR2. From V the trimming removes 4 bases and from J it removes 5 bases, while the gene matches leave 3 bases of the junction unaccounted for. Reading from cysteine to phenylalanine, the CDR3 counts 13 amino acids. The only DNA kept is the CDR3, 39 bases in frame from the first base. The sample comprised peripheral blood. This receptor was identified in a man younger than 35 with active or convalescent COVID-19. The V and J segments used are TRBV5-1 and TRBJ2-3, with 8 middle bases fitting TRBD1. The CDR3 region has the sequence CASSKDRVDTQYF. The nucleotide sequence reads as follows: TGCGCCAGCAGCAAGGACAGGGTAGATACGCAGTATTTT.